The 29 T cell receptor beta chains below were found in one sample sequenced in a study of cytomegalovirus exposure and HLA in healthy donors. Vbeta (60) and Jbeta (13) primers were used in the PCR. Assay: immunoSEQ multiplex PCR; the TCRdb copy retains only in-frame clones and omits some. Seen here are around 100,000 clones, approximately 81% observed once, and the top ten hold roughly 3%. Material for sequencing was PBMCs. These receptors were obtained from a woman younger than 30 in good health and CMV-seropositive.

The rearrangement uses TRBV11-2 and TRBJ2-7, with 12 bases aligning to TRBD2. The CDR3 covers 14 residues. In germline, CDR1 is SGHAT, CDR2 FQNNGV. V lost 6 bases and J lost 4; bases outside the gene matches: 4. This chain's CDR3 is CASRQTSGRYEQYF. CDR3 coding DNA: TGTGCCAGCAGGCAGACTAGCGGGAGATACGAGCAGTACTTC.

This chain uses TRBV7-9 with TRBJ2-2; no clear D gene. The V gene's germline CDR1 is SEHNR and CDR2 FQNEAQ (reference sequence). Trimming cost V 11 bases and J 0 bases, with 7 bases left between them. The CDR3 runs 12 residues. The CDR3, as DNA: TGTGCCCCTTCAGCGAACACCGGGGAGCTGTTTTTT. Its protein is CAPSANTGELFF. The full variable domain, its missing parts supplied by reference TRBV7-9 and TRBJ2-2, is DTGVSQNPRHKITKRGQNVTFRCDPISEHNRLYWYRQTLGQGPEFLTYFQNEAQLEKSRLLSDRFSAERPKGSFSTLEIQRTEQGDSAMYLCAPSANTGELFFGEGSRLTVL.

This clone was counted only a few times. The junction and the germline gene differ at one end; a read error may be behind it. The J gene is TRBJ1-2, the V gene TRBV7-9; D might be TRBD1 (5 bases). The CDR3 has 15 amino acids. CDR1 and CDR2 from the germline V gene are SEHNR and FQNEAQ (reference sequence). The CDR3 reads CASSLAQGDSYGYPF. CDR3 DNA sequence: TGTGCCAGCAGCTTAGCGCAAGGGGATTCGTATGGCTACCCCTTC.

This clone was seen a single time. The chain has TRBV19 and TRBJ1-1, with D possibly being TRBD1 (6 bases). CDR1 and CDR2 (germline): LNHDA, SQIVND (reference sequence). The V end lost 5 bases, the J end lost 1 base, and 11 bases lay between the germline ends. The CDR3 totals 14 residues. CDR3 DNA sequence: TGTGCCAGTAGTCTACAGACAGGGAACACTGAAGCTTTCTTT. Translation gives CASSLQTGNTEAFF.

This clone was recorded only once. The chain recombines TRBV7-9 with TRBJ2-2; tentative D call: TRBD1 (6 bases). The V gene's germline CDR1 is SEHNR and CDR2 FQNEAQ (reference sequence). The CDR3 length is 14 residues. Deletions cut 3 bases from V and 4 bases from J, with 9 bases between. The CDR3 is CASSFMGATGELFF. For the CDR3, the DNA is TGTGCCAGCAGCTTTATGGGGGCCACCGGGGAGCTGTTTTTT.

Only one count was recorded for this clone. The chain employs TRBV5-1 and TRBJ2-7; 9 bases are a match to TRBD2. Germline trimming cut 1 base from V and 6 bases from J; bases unmatched to any gene: 5. The germline V gene has CDR1 SGHRS and CDR2 YFSETQ. This CDR3 is 14 amino acids long. Here the CDR3 reads CASSLSSGSFEQYF. The CDR3 bases are TGCGCCAGCAGCTTGAGTAGCGGGAGTTTCGAGCAGTACTTC. Looking up the rest from reference TRBV5-1 and TRBJ2-7 gives the full variable domain: KAGVTQTPRYLIKTRGQQVTLSCSPISGHRSVSWYQQTPGQGLQFLFEYFSETQRNKGNFPGRFSGRQFSNSRSEMNVSTLELGDSALYLCASSLSSGSFEQYFGPGTRLTVT.

V usage is TRBV7-9 and J usage is TRBJ2-1; perhaps TRBD2 as D (6 bases). This CDR3 region has 17 residues. Germline V gene lookup returns CDR1 SEHNR and CDR2 FQNEAQ (reference sequence). V lost 6 bases and J lost 8, with 26 bases in between. The CDR3 DNA follows: TGTGCCAGCAGTTTTATAGGGACTTTGGGACGACCCCATGAGCAGTTCTTC. Translated: CASSFIGTLGRPHEQFF.

The gene calls are TRBV30 and TRBJ2-7; 13 bases map to TRBD2. The length of the CDR3 is 12 residues. Germline CDR1 and CDR2: GTSNPN and SVGIG (reference sequence). J lost 3 bases, V lost 8 bases, and 1 base had no gene match. Here the CDR3 reads CAGTSGNYEQYF. The CDR3 DNA sequence: TGTGCCGGGACTAGCGGGAACTACGAGCAGTACTTC.

The chain joins TRBV28 to TRBJ1-2, with 10 bases lining up with TRBD1. Germline CDR1 reads MDHEN; CDR2 reads SYDVKM. With 5 bases clipped from V and 7 bases from J, the junction kept 1 base outside the gene matches. This CDR3 region has 12 residues. CDR3 bases: TGTGCCAGCAGTGGGACAGGGGCTGGCTACACCTTC. Residues: CASSGTGAGYTF.

V usage is TRBV7-9 and J usage is TRBJ2-1, with TRBD1 as a possible D gene (6 bases). Germline CDR1 and CDR2: SEHNR and FQNEAQ (reference sequence). CDR3 length: 13 residues. Trimming took off 10 bases at V and 5 bases at J, with 15 bases between the two ends. CDR3 in DNA: TGTGCCAACGTGGGACAAACCGACAATGAGCAGTTCTTC. It encodes CANVGQTDNEQFF.

This clone turned up a few times. The chain carries TRBV5-8 and TRBJ1-1; 7 positions match TRBD1. Germline trimming cut 0 bases from V and 5 bases from J; bases unmatched to any gene: 7. Germline values: CDR1 SGHTS, CDR2 YDEGEE. CDR3 length: 15 amino acids. The CDR3 bases are TGTGCCAGCAGCTTGGGACAGGGAAGATGGACTGAAGCTTTCTTT. Its translation is CASSLGQGRWTEAFF.

The CDR3 DNA reads TGTGCCAGTAGTACCCCACGGGTAGGGGAGGGCCGGGCCTACAATGAGCAGTTCTTC. Amino acid sequence: CASSTPRVGEGRAYNEQFF. This chain uses TRBV19 with TRBJ2-1; 7 bases are a match to TRBD2. From germline, CDR1 is LNHDA and CDR2 SQIVND (reference sequence). With V trimmed by 4 bases and J by 2 bases, 17 bases remained unmatched. The CDR3 runs 19 residues.

The chain combines TRBV30 with TRBJ2-1; 14 nucleotides align to TRBD2. Germline CDR1 is GTSNPN and CDR2 is SVGIG (reference sequence). The CDR3 extends over 16 amino acids. The V and J ends lost 3 bases and 9 bases, in that order; junction bases with no gene match: 10. CDR3 sequence: CAWRKIGTSGRGEQFF. For the CDR3, the DNA is TGTGCCTGGAGGAAAATCGGGACTAGCGGGAGAGGTGAGCAGTTCTTC.

This rearrangement joins TRBV7-2 to TRBJ1-5, with D possibly matching TRBD1 (5 bases). V was trimmed by 5 bases and J by 2 bases, leaving 16 bases between them. The CDR3 loop spans 16 amino acids. Germline V gives CDR1 SGHTA, CDR2 FQGNSA. The CDR3 bases are TGTGCCAGCAGCCGGCAGGGCGGGGTAGGCAATCAGCCCCAGCATTTT. This encodes CASSRQGGVGNQPQHF.

The chain combines TRBV4-2 with TRBJ2-2; D unclear. The CDR3 spans 12 residues. V dropped 3 bases and J dropped 6 bases, with 5 bases sitting between them. Germline V gene data show CDR1 as LGHNA and CDR2 as YNFKEQ. The CDR3 protein is CASSQSAGELFF. Written as DNA, the CDR3 is TGTGCCAGCAGCCAGTCAGCCGGGGAGCTGTTTTTT.

This clone occurred a few times. CDR3 nucleotides: TGCGCCAGCAGCTCCACTGTCACCTCGGGCTACACCTTC. It encodes CASSSTVTSGYTF. The rearrangement links TRBV5-1 to TRBJ1-2; no reliable D call. Trimming removed 3 bases from V and 8 bases from J, with 14 bases in between. This CDR3 is 13 amino acids long. Germline loops: CDR1 SGHRS, CDR2 YFSETQ. Full variable domain (remainder filled in from reference TRBV5-1 and TRBJ1-2): KAGVTQTPRYLIKTRGQQVTLSCSPISGHRSVSWYQQTPGQGLQFLFEYFSETQRNKGNFPGRFSGRQFSNSRSEMNVSTLELGDSALYLCASSSTVTSGYTFGSGTRLTVV.

The chain is built from TRBV19 and TRBJ1-2; tentatively, D is TRBD1 (6 bases). Germline V gene data show CDR1 as LNHDA and CDR2 as SQIVND (reference sequence). Trimming left V 1 base short and J 2 bases short, with 11 bases between. The CDR3 totals 15 residues. The chain's CDR3 is CASSIGSGTNYGYTF. In DNA form, the CDR3 reads TGTGCCAGTAGTATAGGTTCAGGGACAAACTATGGCTACACCTTC.

V gene TRBV28 combines with J gene TRBJ1-5; 8 bases align to TRBD1. The germline gives CDR1 MDHEN, CDR2 SYDVKM. Trimming at V came to 2 bases and at J to 5 bases, leaving 5 bases not matched to a gene. CDR3 length: 15 amino acids. Written as DNA, the CDR3 is TGTGCCAGCAGTTTAGGCAGGGGGCTTGATCAGCCCCAGCATTTT. Its protein product is CASSLGRGLDQPQHF.

The CDR3 DNA is TGTGCCAGCAGTTTATTCCGGGGAGCTGGAAACACCATATATTTT. Its translation: CASSLFRGAGNTIYF. The rearrangement links TRBV27 to TRBJ1-3, with no clear D. CDR1 MNHEY and CDR2 SMNVEV come from the germline V gene (reference sequence). V gave up 1 base and J gave up 2 bases, with 9 bases separating them. The CDR3 contains 15 residues.

This clone was seen a handful of times. CDR3 loop: CAWDRGRAFF. The CDR3, as DNA: TGTGCCTGGGACAGGGGGCGGGCTTTCTTT. The V gene is TRBV30, the J gene TRBJ1-1; 10 bases fit TRBD1. CDR1 is GTSNPN, CDR2 SVGIG, per germline (reference sequence). The CDR3 covers 10 residues. Trimming removed 5 bases from V and 11 bases from J; junction bases left unmatched: 2. The full variable domain, in which reference TRBV30 and TRBJ1-1 provide the parts outside the CDR3, is SQTIHQWPATLVQPVGSPLSLECTVEGTSNPNLYWYRQAAGRGLQLLFYSVGIGQISSEVPQNLSASRPQDRQFILSSKKLLLSDSGFYLCAWDRGRAFFGQGTRLTVV.

The rearrangement links TRBV20-1 to TRBJ2-7; D is uncertain. V gave up 4 bases and J gave up 7 bases, with 11 bases separating them. This CDR3 region has 11 residues. Germline values: CDR1 DFQATT, CDR2 SNEGSKA (reference sequence). This CDR3 is CSATRLREQYF. CDR3 DNA sequence: TGCAGTGCTACTCGACTTCGGGAGCAGTACTTC.

The CDR3 DNA sequence: TGTGCCAGCAGGGATGGACAGGGGGCCTACGAGCAGTACTTC. It specifies CASRDGQGAYEQYF. The chain carries TRBV6-1 and TRBJ2-7; 10 bases are a match to TRBD1. Germline V gene data show CDR1 as MNHNS and CDR2 as SASEGT. Trimming removed 6 bases from V and 2 bases from J; junction bases left unmatched: 4. This CDR3 contains 14 residues.

The chain is built from TRBV7-8 and TRBJ2-3; 10 positions match TRBD2. This CDR3 spans 16 amino acids. Germline V gene sequence: CDR1 SGHVS, CDR2 FQNEAQ. The trim removed 8 bases at V and 2 bases at J, leaving 10 bases unmatched. The CDR3 bases are TGTGCCAGCGGAGGTGGACTAGCGGCCCTCACAGATACGCAGTATTTT. Its protein product is CASGGGLAALTDTQYF. Based on the CDR3 plus reference TRBV7-8 and TRBJ2-3, the full variable domain is GAGVSQSPRYKVAKRGQDVALRCDPISGHVSLFWYQQALGQGPEFLTYFQNEAQLDKSGLPSDRFFAERPEGSVSTLKIQRTQQEDSAVYLCASGGGLAALTDTQYFGPGTRLTVL.

The J gene is TRBJ1-3, the V gene TRBV5-4; D not resolved. Germline lookup yields CDR1 SGHNT and CDR2 YYREEE (reference sequence). Trimming removed 0 bases at V and 4 bases at J, with 17 bases between. This CDR3 is built from 17 residues. The CDR3 region has the DNA TGTGCCAGCAGCTTGGAGCCGGGGATATTGGGGGGAAACACCATATATTTT. Its translation is CASSLEPGILGGNTIYF.

The chain joins TRBV5-4 to TRBJ2-2, with 10 positions matching TRBD2. J lost 3 bases, V lost 4 bases, and 6 bases had no gene match. CDR1 and CDR2 (germline): SGHNT, YYREEE (reference sequence). There are 16 residues in the CDR3. CDR3 loop: CASSPTSGEHTGELFF. The DNA for the CDR3 is TGTGCCAGCAGCCCAACTAGCGGGGAACACACCGGGGAGCTGTTTTTT.

The chain recombines TRBV19 with TRBJ1-2, with TRBD1 matching over 8 bases. The CDR3 runs 17 residues. The germline V gene encodes CDR1 LNHDA and CDR2 SQIVND (reference sequence). The J segment lost 7 bases and the V segment lost 2 bases, leaving 15 bases of the junction unmatched. DNA for the CDR3: TGTGCCAGTAGTATACCTGTCGGGACAGGCCTCCGGTTTGGCTACACCTTC. As protein: CASSIPVGTGLRFGYTF.

The chain joins TRBV7-3 to TRBJ1-2, with 7 bases aligning to TRBD1. Trimming took 5 bases from V and 3 from J; bases not matched to a gene: 3. From germline, CDR1 is SGHTA and CDR2 FQGTGA. CDR3 length: 13 residues. The DNA for the CDR3 is TGTGCCAGCAGCCCGGGGACAGACTATGGCTACACCTTC. Protein sequence: CASSPGTDYGYTF.

This chain connects TRBV4-2 to TRBJ2-2, with 12 bases lining up with TRBD2. The CDR3 has 21 residues. Germline loops: CDR1 LGHNA, CDR2 YNFKEQ. V was clipped by 0 bases and J by 8 bases; unmatched bases: 19. The CDR3 loop reads CASSQDAKGQGLAGSKGELFF. In DNA form, the CDR3 reads TGTGCCAGCAGCCAAGACGCGAAGGGGCAAGGACTAGCGGGAAGCAAGGGGGAGCTGTTTTTT.

This clone was detected once. The chain carries TRBV16 and TRBJ1-5; D is uncertain. The CDR3 runs 18 residues. V lost 2 bases, J lost 2 bases, and 19 bases lay in between. CDR1 and CDR2 (germline): KGHSY, FQNENV. CDR3 region: CASSQIARGYEGNQPQHF. DNA of the CDR3: TGTGCCAGCAGCCAAATTGCTCGCGGGTATGAGGGCAATCAGCCCCAGCATTTT.